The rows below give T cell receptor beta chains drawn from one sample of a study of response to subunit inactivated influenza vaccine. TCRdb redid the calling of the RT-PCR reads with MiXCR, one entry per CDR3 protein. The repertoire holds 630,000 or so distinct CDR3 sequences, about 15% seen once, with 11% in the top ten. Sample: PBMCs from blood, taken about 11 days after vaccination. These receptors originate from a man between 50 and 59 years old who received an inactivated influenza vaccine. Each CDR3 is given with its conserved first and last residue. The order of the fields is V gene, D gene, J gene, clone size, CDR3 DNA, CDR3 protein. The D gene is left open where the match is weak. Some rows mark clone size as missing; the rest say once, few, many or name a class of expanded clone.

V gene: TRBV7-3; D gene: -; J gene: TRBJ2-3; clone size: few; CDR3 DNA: TGTGCCAGCAGCACCGACGGAGGCACAGATACGCAGTATTTT; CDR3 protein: CASSTDGGTDTQYF
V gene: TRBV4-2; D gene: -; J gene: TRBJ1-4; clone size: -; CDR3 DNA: TGTGCCAGCAGTAAGATTGGAACTAATGAAAAACTGTTTTTT; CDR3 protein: CASSKIGTNEKLFF
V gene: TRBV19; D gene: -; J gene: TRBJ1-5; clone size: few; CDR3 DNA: TGTGCCAGTAGTATCCCCCAGGCCCCCCAGCATTTT; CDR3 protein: CASSIPQAPQHF
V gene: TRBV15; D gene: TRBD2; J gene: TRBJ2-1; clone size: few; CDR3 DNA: TGTGCCACCAGCAGAGATCGTGCGGGGGGGATCAATGAGCAGTTCTTC; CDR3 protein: CATSRDRAGGINEQFF
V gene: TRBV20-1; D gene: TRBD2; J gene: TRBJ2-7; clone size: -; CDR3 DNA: TGCAGTGCTAGAGACGCGGGGGGGTACGCCTACGAGCAGTACTTC; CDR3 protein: CSARDAGGYAYEQYF
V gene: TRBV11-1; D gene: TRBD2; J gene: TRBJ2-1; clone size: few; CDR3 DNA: TGTGCCAGCAGCTTAGCGGGGCCGTGGCGGGAGTTCACCAATGAGCAGTTCTTC; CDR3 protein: CASSLAGPWREFTNEQFF
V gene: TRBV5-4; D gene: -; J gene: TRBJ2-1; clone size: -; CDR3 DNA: TGTGCCAGCAGCTTGACCTCCGGGGCCCACAATGAGCAGTTCTTC; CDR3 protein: CASSLTSGAHNEQFF
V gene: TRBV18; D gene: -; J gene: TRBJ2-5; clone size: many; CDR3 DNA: TGTGCCAGCTCGGGCGTTCGAGAGACCCAGTACTTC; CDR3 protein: CASSGVRETQYF
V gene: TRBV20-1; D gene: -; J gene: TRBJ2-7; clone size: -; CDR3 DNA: TGCAGTGCGAAGGACGGACTTGACTACGAGCAGTACTTC; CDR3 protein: CSAKDGLDYEQYF
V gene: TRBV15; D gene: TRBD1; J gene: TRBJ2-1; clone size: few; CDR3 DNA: TGTGCCACCAGTATCTTACAGGGGGCTGGGAATGAGCAGTTCTTC; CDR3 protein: CATSILQGAGNEQFF
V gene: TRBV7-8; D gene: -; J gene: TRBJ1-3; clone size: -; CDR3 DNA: TGTGCCAGCAGCCCCACGGCGGGCACCATATATTTT; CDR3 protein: CASSPTAGTIYF
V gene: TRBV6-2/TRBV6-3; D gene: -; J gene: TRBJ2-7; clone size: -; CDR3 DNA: TGTGCCAGCAGTTACCCCAGCTACGAGCAGTACTTC; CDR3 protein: CASSYPSYEQYF
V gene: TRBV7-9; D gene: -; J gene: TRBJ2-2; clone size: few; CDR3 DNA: TGTGCCAGCAAGCGTAACGATGGGGGGCGGAACACCGGGGAGCTGTTTTTT; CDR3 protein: CASKRNDGGRNTGELFF
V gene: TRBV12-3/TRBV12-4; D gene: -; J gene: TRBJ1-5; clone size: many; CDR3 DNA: TGTGCCAGCAGCCAAGGACAGATGGGTAGCAATCAGCCCCAGCATTTT; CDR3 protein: CASSQGQMGSNQPQHF
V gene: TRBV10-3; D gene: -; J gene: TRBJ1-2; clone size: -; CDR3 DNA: TGTGCCATCAGAGACTCCCCCTTTCCGCCAGGCTCTAACTATGGCTACACCTTC; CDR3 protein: CAIRDSPFPPGSNYGYTF
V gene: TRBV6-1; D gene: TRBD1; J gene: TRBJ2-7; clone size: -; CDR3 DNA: TGTGCCAGCAGAAGAGGACAGGGCGGAAGCTCCTACGAGCAGTACTTC; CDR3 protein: CASRRGQGGSSYEQYF
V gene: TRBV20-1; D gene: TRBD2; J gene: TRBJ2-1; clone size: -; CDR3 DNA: TGCAGTGCTAGAACCCCCGGACTAGCGGGAGGCTCCTACAATGAGCAGTTCTTC; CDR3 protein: CSARTPGLAGGSYNEQFF
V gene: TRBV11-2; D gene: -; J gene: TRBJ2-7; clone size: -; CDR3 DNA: TGTGCCAGCAGCTTAGAGGGGCACCGGAGCTCCTACGAGCAGTACTTC; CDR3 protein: CASSLEGHRSSYEQYF
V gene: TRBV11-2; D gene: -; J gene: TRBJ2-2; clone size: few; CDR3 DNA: TGTGCCAGCAGCTCCCGGGACGCCAGACAAGGACTTAACACCGGGGAGCTGTTTTTT; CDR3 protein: CASSSRDARQGLNTGELFF
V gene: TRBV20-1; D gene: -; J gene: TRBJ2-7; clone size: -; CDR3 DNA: TGCAGTGCTACCGGGACAATCTCTATCCACCTACTGGCCTACGAGCAGTACTTC; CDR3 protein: CSATGTISIHLLAYEQYF
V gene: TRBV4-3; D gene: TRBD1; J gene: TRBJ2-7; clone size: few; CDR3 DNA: TGCGCCAGCAGCCCTAATCTAGGACAGGAGGCCCCTAACGAGCAGTACTTC; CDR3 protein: CASSPNLGQEAPNEQYF
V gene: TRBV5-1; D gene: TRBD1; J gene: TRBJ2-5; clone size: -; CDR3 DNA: TGCGCCAGCAGCTCGACGGACAGGGGCAAGGAGACCCAGTACTTC; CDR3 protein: CASSSTDRGKETQYF
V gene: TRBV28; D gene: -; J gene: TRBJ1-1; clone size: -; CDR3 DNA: TGTGCCAGCAGGAGCGGACAAAGCACTGAAGCTTTCTTT; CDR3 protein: CASRSGQSTEAFF
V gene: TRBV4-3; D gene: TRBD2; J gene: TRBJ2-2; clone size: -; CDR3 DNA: TGCGCCAGCAGCCAAGGTACTAGCGAGGCTGGCGGGGAGCTGTTTTTT; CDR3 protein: CASSQGTSEAGGELFF
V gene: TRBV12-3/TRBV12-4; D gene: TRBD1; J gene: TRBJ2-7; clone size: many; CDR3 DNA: TGTGCCAGCAGTCCCAGGACAGGGACCTACGAGCAGTACTTC; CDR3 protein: CASSPRTGTYEQYF
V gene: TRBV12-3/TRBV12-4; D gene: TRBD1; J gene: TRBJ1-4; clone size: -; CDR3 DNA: TGTGCCAGCAGGACAGGGATTAATGAAAAACTGTTTTTT; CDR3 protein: CASRTGINEKLFF
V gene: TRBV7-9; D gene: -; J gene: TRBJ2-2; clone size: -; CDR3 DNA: TGTGCCAGCAGCCCCATGACAGGGAACACCGGGGAGCTGTTTTTT; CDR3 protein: CASSPMTGNTGELFF
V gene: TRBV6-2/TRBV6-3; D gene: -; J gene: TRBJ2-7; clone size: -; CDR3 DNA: TGTGCCAGCAGGTCCGGGCTCCCCTACGAGCAGTACTTC; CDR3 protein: CASRSGLPYEQYF
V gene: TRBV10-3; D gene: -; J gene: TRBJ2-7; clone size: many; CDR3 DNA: TGTGCCATCAGCGAGCCCTCCCGAACCTACGAGCAGTACTTC; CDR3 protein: CAISEPSRTYEQYF
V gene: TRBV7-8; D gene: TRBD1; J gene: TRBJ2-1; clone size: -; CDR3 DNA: TGTGCCAGCAGCTTAGTTTACAGGGGTGAGCAGTTCTTC; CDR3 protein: CASSLVYRGEQFF
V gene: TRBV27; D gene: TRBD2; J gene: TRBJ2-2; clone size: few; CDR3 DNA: TGTGCCAGCCGAACCCCCGGGGGGGTCGGCACCGGGGAGCTGTTTTTT; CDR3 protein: CASRTPGGVGTGELFF
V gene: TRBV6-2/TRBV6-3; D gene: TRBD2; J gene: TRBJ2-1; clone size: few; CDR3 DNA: TGTGCCAGCAGACCTAGCGGGAGAGACAATGAGCAGTTCTTC; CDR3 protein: CASRPSGRDNEQFF
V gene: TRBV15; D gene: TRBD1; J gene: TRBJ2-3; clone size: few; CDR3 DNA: TGTGCCACCAGCCCTCACAGGGGCGGAAGCACAGATACGCAGTATTTT; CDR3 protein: CATSPHRGGSTDTQYF
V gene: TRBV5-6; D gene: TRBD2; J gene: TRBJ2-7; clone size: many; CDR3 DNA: TGTGCCAGCAGCTTTGGGACTAGCGAGCCTCTGCAGTACTTC; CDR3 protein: CASSFGTSEPLQYF
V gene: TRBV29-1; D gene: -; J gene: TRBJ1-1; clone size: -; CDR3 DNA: TGCAGCGGGGGAGGGGGGAAGACTGAAGCTTTCTTT; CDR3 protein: CSGGGGKTEAFF
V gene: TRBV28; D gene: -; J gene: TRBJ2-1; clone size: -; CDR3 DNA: TGTGCCAGCAGTCCGATACAGGGGAGGAGCGGGCACTACTCCTACAATGAGCAGTTCTTC; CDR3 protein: CASSPIQGRSGHYSYNEQFF
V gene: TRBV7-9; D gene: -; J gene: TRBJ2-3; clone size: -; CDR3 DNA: TGTGCCAGCAGCTTACGACAGTTGGATACGCAGTATTTT; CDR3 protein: CASSLRQLDTQYF
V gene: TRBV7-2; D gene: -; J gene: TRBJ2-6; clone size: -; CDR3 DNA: TGTGCCAGCAGCTTAGGGGAGGCTGGGGCCAACGTCCTGACTTTC; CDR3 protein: CASSLGEAGANVLTF
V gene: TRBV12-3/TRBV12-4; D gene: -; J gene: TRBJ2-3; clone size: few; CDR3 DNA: TGTGCCAGCAGTTTGGCGGAAACACCATCCACAGATACGCAGTATTTT; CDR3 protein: CASSLAETPSTDTQYF
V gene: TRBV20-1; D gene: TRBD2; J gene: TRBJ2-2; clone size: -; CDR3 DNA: TGCAGTGCTAGAGACCGAAGCGGGAGTGCGAACACCGGGGAGCTGTTTTTT; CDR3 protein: CSARDRSGSANTGELFF
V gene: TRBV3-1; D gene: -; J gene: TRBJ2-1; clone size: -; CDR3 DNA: TGTGCCAGCAGCCGCGCAACTAGGAGCTCCTACAATGAGCAGTTCTTC; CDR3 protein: CASSRATRSSYNEQFF
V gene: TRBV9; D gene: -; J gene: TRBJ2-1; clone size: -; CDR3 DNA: TGTGCCAGCAGCGTAAGACAGGACCCCCATGAGCAGTTCTTC; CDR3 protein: CASSVRQDPHEQFF
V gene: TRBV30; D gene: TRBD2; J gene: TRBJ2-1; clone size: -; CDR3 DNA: TGTGCCTGGAGTGCTAGCGGGAGGGCCTTAACCTACAATGAGCAGTTCTTC; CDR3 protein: CAWSASGRALTYNEQFF
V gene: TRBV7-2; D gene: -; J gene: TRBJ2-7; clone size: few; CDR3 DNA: TGTGCCAGCAGCTTATTCGGGAAGGTCTACGAGCAGTACTTC; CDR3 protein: CASSLFGKVYEQYF
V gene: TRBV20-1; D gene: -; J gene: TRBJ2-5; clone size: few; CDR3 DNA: TGCAGTGCTAGTGGGCGGGGTGAGGGAGAGACCCAGTACTTC; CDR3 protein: CSASGRGEGETQYF
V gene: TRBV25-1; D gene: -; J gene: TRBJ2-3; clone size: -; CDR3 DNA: TGTGCCAGCAGTGGAGCCGAAGGCTTTTACGCAGATACGCAGTATTTT; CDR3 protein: CASSGAEGFYADTQYF
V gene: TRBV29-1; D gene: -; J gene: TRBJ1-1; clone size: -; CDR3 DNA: TGCAGCGTAGCCTATCGGGTCAGGGCGAACACTGAAGCTTTCTTT; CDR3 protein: CSVAYRVRANTEAFF
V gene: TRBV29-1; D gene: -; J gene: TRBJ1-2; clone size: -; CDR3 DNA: TGCAGCGTTGGGGGGTCAGGGGCCTCTAACTATGGCTACACCTTC; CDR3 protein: CSVGGSGASNYGYTF
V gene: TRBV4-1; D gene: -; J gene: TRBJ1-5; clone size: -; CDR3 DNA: TGCGCCAGCAGCCAAGTAGGGGTCCACGAGCCCCAGCATTTT; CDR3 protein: CASSQVGVHEPQHF
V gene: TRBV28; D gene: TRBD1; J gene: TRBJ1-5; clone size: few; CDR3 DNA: TGTGCCAGCAGAGGTTCCAGGGGGCCAACAAATCAGCCCCAGCATTTT; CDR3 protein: CASRGSRGPTNQPQHF
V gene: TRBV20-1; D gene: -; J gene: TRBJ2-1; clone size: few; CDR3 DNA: TGCAGTGCTAGAGATCGGGCACAGCATATGGATGAGCAGTTCTTC; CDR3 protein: CSARDRAQHMDEQFF
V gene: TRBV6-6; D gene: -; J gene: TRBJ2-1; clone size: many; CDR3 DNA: TGTGCCAGCACCCAAATGGTTAGCGGTGAGCAGTTCTTC; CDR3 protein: CASTQMVSGEQFF
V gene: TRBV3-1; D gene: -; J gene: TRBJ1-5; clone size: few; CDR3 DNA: TGTGCCAGCAGCCCGGCGAGCGGTGCGCGGCCCCAGCATTTT; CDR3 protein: CASSPASGARPQHF
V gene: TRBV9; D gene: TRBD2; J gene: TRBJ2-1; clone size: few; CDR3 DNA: TGTGCCAGCAGCGCCCGGGGGGGGGCCGTTGGGAATGAGCAGTTCTTC; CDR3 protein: CASSARGGAVGNEQFF
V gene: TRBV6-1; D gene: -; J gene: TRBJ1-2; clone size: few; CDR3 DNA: TGTGCCAGCACCCCGGGGCCCTCCTATGGCTACACCTTC; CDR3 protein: CASTPGPSYGYTF